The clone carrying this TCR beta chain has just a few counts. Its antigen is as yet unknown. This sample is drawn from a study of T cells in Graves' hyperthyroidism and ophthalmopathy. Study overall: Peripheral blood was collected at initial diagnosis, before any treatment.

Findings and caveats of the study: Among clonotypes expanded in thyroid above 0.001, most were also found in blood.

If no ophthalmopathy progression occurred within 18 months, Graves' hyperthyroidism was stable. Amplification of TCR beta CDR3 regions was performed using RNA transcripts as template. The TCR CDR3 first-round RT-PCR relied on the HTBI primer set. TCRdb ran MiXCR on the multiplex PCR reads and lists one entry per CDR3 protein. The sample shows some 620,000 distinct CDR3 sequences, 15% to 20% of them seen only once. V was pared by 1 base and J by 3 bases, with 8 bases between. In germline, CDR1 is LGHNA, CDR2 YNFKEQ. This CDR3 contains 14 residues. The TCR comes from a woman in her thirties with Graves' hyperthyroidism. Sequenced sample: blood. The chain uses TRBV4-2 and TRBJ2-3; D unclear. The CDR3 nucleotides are TGTGCCAGCAGCCAAGTTATCCCGACAGATACGCAGTATTTT. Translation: CASSQVIPTDTQYF.